The TCR beta chain under discussion was sequenced for a study of T-cell memory formation after mild COVID-19. TCRdb processed the 5' RACE reads anew with MiXCR; each CDR3 protein has one entry. The sample contains approximately 34,000 distinct CDR3 sequences, 7.7% of which appear only once. This clonotype was counted ten times or more. The sample consisted of PBMCs or a T cell subset sorted from them (not recorded which). The clonotype was recovered from a man between 18 and 35 years old who had mild COVID-19 (a few samples of this study predate the infection). Cell type and time point are not known.

In nucleotides, the CDR3 is TGCAGTGCTAGCCCAGGGGCGGCTAATGAAAAACTGTTTTTT. Encoded protein: CSASPGAANEKLFF. The chain recombines TRBV20-1 with TRBJ1-4; D perhaps matches TRBD1 (6 bases). The CDR3 length is 14 residues. V lost 3 bases and J lost 3, with 11 bases in between. CDR1 DFQATT and CDR2 SNEGSKA come from the germline V gene (reference sequence).